The 16 T cell receptor beta chains in this list originate from one sample, sequenced in a study of blood T cells in healthy people across ages. Next came a second PCR, run for about 6 to 12 cycles, which used a sample-barcoded 5' primer along with a J-beta primer mix. TCRdb passed the 5' RACE reads through MiXCR, listing each CDR3 protein once. Of about 1,000,000 distinct CDR3 sequences in the sample, under 55% are singletons; the top ten hold about 19%. The sample was blood. The receptors shown here come from a woman in her fifties or sixties in good health.

This clonotype was counted only a few times. This chain connects TRBV20-1 to TRBJ2-5, with TRBD1 matching 9 bases. Losses at the gene ends were 1 base for V and 5 bases for J; bases not matched to a gene: 5. There are 14 residues in the CDR3. Looked up from germline, CDR1 is DFQATT and CDR2 is SNEGSKA (reference sequence). The CDR3 sequence is CSARGTGVWETQYF. Here the CDR3 DNA reads TGCAGTGCTAGAGGGACAGGGGTTTGGGAGACCCAGTACTTC.

V is TRBV3-1 and J is TRBJ2-1; 8 bases line up with TRBD2. With V trimmed by 7 bases and J by 7 bases, 9 bases remained unmatched. This CDR3 is built from 14 residues. In germline, CDR1 is LGHDT, CDR2 YNNKEL (reference sequence). Written as DNA, the CDR3 is TGTGCCAGCACCCAGGGAGCGGGAGATAATGAGCAGTTCTTC. It yields the protein CASTQGAGDNEQFF.

The chain combines TRBV7-2 with TRBJ2-4; TRBD2 matches at 8 bases. The J call could be wrong; TRBJ2-7 is a better fit for the DNA end. This CDR3 contains 15 residues. The V gene's germline CDR1 is SGHTA and CDR2 FQGNSA. CDR3 sequence reads: CASSLGSGALYEQYF. Here the CDR3 DNA reads TGTGCCAGCAGCTTAGGTAGCGGGGCCCTCTACGAGCAGTACTTC.

J is TRBJ2-2 and V is TRBV11-2, with D maybe TRBD2 (5 bases). The CDR3 is 14 amino acids. The germline V gene encodes CDR1 SGHAT and CDR2 FQNNGV. V shed 2 bases and J shed 7 bases, with 11 bases lying between them. CDR3 coding DNA: TGTGCCAGCAGCTTACAGAGGGCCGGCGGGGAGCTGTTTTTT. This encodes CASSLQRAGGELFF.

The chain has TRBV4-1 and TRBJ1-5; weak D call: TRBD1 (5 bases). V was cut by 4 bases and J by 7 bases, with 11 bases left in between. The CDR3 is 13 amino acids. Germline values: CDR1 MGHRA, CDR2 YSYEKL. The CDR3 protein is CASSRWGGQPQHF. The CDR3, as DNA: TGCGCCAGCAGCCGGTGGGGCGGCCAGCCCCAGCATTTT.

This chain links TRBV20-1 with TRBJ2-7; tentative D call: TRBD2 (7 bases). V lost 6 bases to trimming and J lost 7 bases, with 19 bases between them. Germline CDR1 and CDR2: DFQATT and SNEGSKA (reference sequence). The CDR3 length is 13 residues. The CDR3 DNA follows: TGCAGTGCACGAGAGGGGGGGGCTGGGGAGCAGTACTTC. It yields the protein CSAREGGAGEQYF.

The chain joins TRBV7-2 to TRBJ1-2, with D perhaps matching TRBD1 (6 bases). V lost 5 bases and J lost 4, with 17 bases in between. This CDR3 region has 15 residues. Germline loops: CDR1 SGHTA, CDR2 FQGNSA. Written as DNA, the CDR3 is TGTGCCAGCAGCCCTTCCGCGGGGGGCAGCTATGGCTACACCTTC. Protein sequence: CASSPSAGGSYGYTF. Based on the CDR3 plus reference TRBV7-2 and TRBJ1-2, the full variable domain is GAGVSQSPSNKVTEKGKDVELRCDPISGHTALYWYRQSLGQGLEFLIYFQGNSAPDKSGLPSDRFSAERTGGSVSTLTIQRTQQEDSAVYLCASSPSAGGSYGYTFGSGTRLTVV.

This clonotype was found a few times. J is TRBJ2-5 and V is TRBV10-1; D unclear. This CDR3 has 13 amino acids. From germline, CDR1 is WNHNN and CDR2 SYGVQD (reference sequence). V lost 6 bases and J lost 5, with 13 bases in between. The CDR3 loop is CASSTGPEETQYF. The DNA for the CDR3 is TGCGCCAGCAGCACGGGCCCCGAGGAGACCCAGTACTTC.

This clonotype came up once. This sequence joins TRBV12-3 or TRBV12-4 and TRBJ1-2; the D gene is possibly TRBD1 (5 bases). The CDR3 sequence is 14 residues long. V dropped 0 bases and J dropped 8 bases, with 13 bases sitting between them. CDR3 bases: TGTGCCAGCAGTTTAGCGGGACCTAGAGGCGGCTACACCTTC. This encodes CASSLAGPRGGYTF.

The chain carries TRBV27 and TRBJ2-3; TRBD1 might be the D (6 bases). The germline V and J ends were trimmed by 8 bases and 7 bases, with 19 bases remaining between them. CDR3 size: 14 residues. In germline, CDR1 is MNHEY, CDR2 SMNVEV (reference sequence). The CDR3, as DNA: TGTGCCAGCGCCCTGGCAGGGGCTCGAAATACGCAGTATTTT. This translates into CASALAGARNTQYF.

On this clonotype itself: Just one base apart from a much larger clone, this may be a read error. The chain combines TRBV7-2 with TRBJ2-3, with unresolved D. Germline CDR1 is SGHTA and CDR2 is FQGNSA. V lost 1 base and J lost 2, with 7 bases in between. This CDR3 contains 14 residues. The CDR3 reads CASSLGDVTDTQYF. The CDR3 DNA reads as TGTGCCAGCAGCTTAGGGGATGTCACAGATACGCAGTATTTT. Drawing the rest from reference TRBV7-2 and TRBJ2-3, the complete variable domain is GAGVSQSPSNKVTEKGKDVELRCDPISGHTALYWYRQSLGQGLEFLIYFQGNSAPDKSGLPSDRFSAERTGGSVSTLTIQRTQQEDSAVYLCASSLGDVTDTQYFGPGTRLTVL.

CDR3 sequence (DNA): TGTGCTAGTGGTTTGGTAATCTCCCCTTTTTCTCCCCTGCTTTATCAGCCCCAGCATTTT. The encoded protein is CASGLVISPFSPLLYQPQHF. This rearrangement joins TRBV12-5 to TRBJ1-5, with D hard to call. Germline CDR1 LGHNT, CDR2 FRNRAP. This CDR3 comprises 20 residues. The V gene lost 0 bases and the J gene lost 5 bases, with 26 bases spanning the gap.

This clonotype appeared a single time. The genes are TRBV24-1 and TRBJ2-3, with 7 bases matching TRBD2. The V and J ends lost 2 bases and 4 bases, in that order; junction bases with no gene match: 5. CDR1 KGHDR and CDR2 SFDVKD come from the germline V gene. CDR3 length equals 15 residues. CDR3 amino acids: CATSDSRGGADTQYF. CDR3 in DNA: TGTGCCACCAGTGATTCCCGGGGAGGGGCAGATACGCAGTATTTT.

The chain joins TRBV20-1 to TRBJ2-3; no definite D call. In germline, CDR1 is DFQATT, CDR2 SNEGSKA (reference sequence). V was pared by 0 bases and J by 0 bases, with 7 bases between. The CDR3 covers 14 residues. Here the CDR3 reads CSARDSSSTDTQYF. Written as DNA, the CDR3 is TGCAGTGCTAGAGATTCGTCAAGCACAGATACGCAGTATTTT.

This clonotype was observed once. The chain combines TRBV27 with TRBJ2-1, with 8 bases that match TRBD1. The CDR3 spans 15 residues. After removal of 3 bases from V and 7 bases from J, the junction contained 8 bases not matched to a gene. The germline V gene encodes CDR1 MNHEY and CDR2 SMNVEV (reference sequence). CDR3 loop: CASSFPAGGWNEQFF. CDR3 coding DNA: TGTGCCAGCAGTTTCCCGGCAGGGGGCTGGAATGAGCAGTTCTTC.

The sample holds a few counts of this clonotype. This chain connects TRBV27 to TRBJ2-5; 12 bases line up with TRBD1. Germline V gene sequence: CDR1 MNHEY, CDR2 SMNVEV (reference sequence). The trim removed 6 bases at V and 11 bases at J, leaving 10 bases unmatched. This CDR3 comprises 14 residues. CDR3 bases: TGTGCCAGCAGCCCCGGGACAGGGGGCTGGGGGCAGTACTTC. It specifies CASSPGTGGWGQYF.